This T cell receptor (beta chain) is from a study of cytomegalovirus exposure and HLA in healthy donors (TCRdb year 2017). The study in broad terms: An earlier analysis of some 600 of the donors reported approximately 280 Gb of sequence data and roughly 120 million unique TCR beta sequences obtained from 180 million or so T cells. Every repertoire in the discovery cohort had been generated on one and the same sequencing platform. A handful of DR-DQ haplotypes were handled as single units for association and clustering because linkage in the cohort was strong. Both class I and class II loci were covered by HLA typing, at four-digit resolution. The study combined high-throughput TCR immunosequencing, statistical association of individual TCRs with disease status, and machine learning to predict cytomegalovirus infection status. Of the 398 genotyped donors, about 84% fell in the genetic ancestry cluster associated with self-reported Caucasian donors. Donor age, sex, ethnicity and CMV serostatus were compiled alongside the repertoire data. To study patterns of TCR occurrence, a later analysis re-analyzed previously published TCR beta repertoires from 700 or so donors and added high-resolution HLA genotyping. The number of donors typed differed by locus, with 629-630 for A, B, C, DRB1 and DQB1, approximately 500 for DQA1, about 610 for DPA1, and some 440 for DPB1. Rather than drawing on any new phenotypic data, the later analysis identified candidate immune exposures from TCR beta sequences and the way those sequences occurred across donors. The study profiled the T cell repertoires of under 850 subjects by immunosequencing and related them to cytomegalovirus serostatus. A separate validation cohort of about 110 different subjects was used in addition to the approximately 700-subject first cohort. An early release that covered about 600 HLA-typed donors contained around 330 gigabases of sequencing data and tens of millions of unique TCR sequences. A later genetic analysis used genome-wide SNP genotypes for about 55% of the 666 donors, treating that subset as a discovery cohort. An earlier analysis of some 500 of the donors used high-throughput TCR beta sequencing to judge whether each TCR beta V gene segment behaved as functional or pseudogenic. On average, around 230,000 unique TCR beta nucleotide sequences were sequenced per donor among some 430 genotyped donors of the cohort, with roughly 18% of those sequences being non-productive. The study aimed to test whether cataloging public T cell receptors could reveal signatures of past pathogen exposure.

As for this clone: The antigen this receptor binds is unknown. No base qualities exist here, and no much larger clone lies one base off it.

Preparation of the library involved the immunoSEQ multiplex PCR assay. For the multiplex PCR, a mixture combining 60 forward primers for TCR Vbeta segments and 13 reverse primers for TCR Jbeta segments was used. The CDR3 region of rearranged TCR beta genes was amplified from genomic DNA with a multiplex PCR assay. On the Illumina HiSeq System, the amplified TCR beta libraries were sequenced as 87-base-pair reads. In the source study's methods: A later analysis counted about 82 million unique TCR beta chains across the 640 or so repertoires, and 10 million to 12 million of these chains were shared by at least two donors. A nearest-neighbor algorithm error-corrected the raw reads and collapsed the reads into unique sequences, merging closely related sequences to remove PCR and sequencing errors. To assign V, D and J gene segments, CDR3 sequences were aligned to IMGT reference sequences. For a sequence to be retained, a match of at least six nucleotides to both a V gene segment and a J gene segment was required. A rearrangement was called productive if the CDR3 had no stop codons and remained in frame with V and J, and every other rearrangement was called non-productive. Following IMGT convention, CDR3 was defined as the stretch from the second conserved V-encoded cysteine up to the conserved J-encoded phenylalanine. The earlier analysis of 500 to 750 of the donors excluded any sequence lacking an unambiguous match to a single V gene segment. In an earlier analysis of 587 of the donors, V segments were called functional above 56.7% productive rearrangements and were called segregating when the between-donor standard deviation exceeded 5%. A statistical classification framework was built to diagnose cytomegalovirus status from the catalog of TCR beta chain sequences. V and J gene assignment, in a later analysis, came from comparing TCR nucleotide sequences with IMGT/GENE-DB human TR gene sequences. The TCRdist pipeline was used in a later analysis to assign CDR3 sequences and most-parsimonious VDJ recombination scenarios. In a later analysis, each TCR beta chain was defined by its CDR3 amino acid sequence together with its V-gene family, and reads without a unique V-gene family were excluded. In a later analysis, 450 to 600 highly shared, low-generation-probability nucleotide sequences were removed to address suspected cross-contamination and a sequencing artifact. A later analysis calculated a clonal expansion index for each public chain from normalized within-repertoire ranks of inferred template counts. Generation probabilities in a later analysis came from a VDJ recombination model fitted to out-of-frame rearrangements, and those results were checked against IGoR. A later analysis scored TCR-TCR, TCR-HLA and TCR-CMV co-occurrence with hypergeometric tests, applying a repertoire-size bias correction to TCR pairs. To estimate false discovery rates, a later analysis permuted the HLA or CMV assignments 20 times. In a later analysis, co-occurring TCRs were grouped with DBSCAN, and TCRdist sequence similarity was added when clustering was performed within HLA-allele-positive subsets. Repertoires with fewer than 30,000 or more than 120,000 public chains were left out of co-occurrence clustering, as were a handful of repertoires with anomalous nucleotide sharing. TCRdb took over this immuneACCESS table, retaining in-frame rearrangements with V and J assigned. Such tables are incomplete; in checked studies, under half of the missing clones stem from an unresolved V gene, and the remainder is unexplained. For V, J and clone size, that table is used; D and trimming come from the DNA. Here the sample has 250,000 or so clones; 92% occur a single time. In total, the top ten clones hold 1.7% of the sample.

For CDR1 and CDR2, the germline V gene lists SNHLY and FYNNEI. From the cysteine up to the phenylalanine, the CDR3 has a length of 15 residues. The only DNA kept is the CDR3, 45 bases in frame from the first base. The V end loses 1 base and the J end loses 1 base, and a stretch of 11 bases separates them. The cohort comprised hundreds of healthy bone marrow donors. At the time of sampling, all cohort members were nominally healthy, though unrecorded immune exposures were likely present. The donor was CMV seronegative and belonged to the group of 350 to 400 seronegative cohort members. A peripheral blood sample was provided by each donor, and peripheral blood mononuclear cells were used for TCR beta sequencing. Genomic DNA was extracted from the blood cell samples with the Qiagen DNeasy Blood Extraction Kit. The paper's findings and limits, for the study overall: Broadly in line with IMGT annotations, most TCR beta V segments showed up in productive rearrangements about 90% or about 30% of the time in an earlier analysis of a few hundred of the donors. According to a later analysis, TCR association rates differed among HLA loci, with DRB1 alleles showing the most associated TCRs and HLA-C alleles showing the fewest. In a later analysis, most CMV-associated TCR beta chains were found to appear HLA-restricted, with HLA associations seemingly driven largely by CMV exposure. Because the 87-base-pair reads could not distinguish some IMGT-functional V segments, including TRBV6-2 and TRBV6-3, those segments were excluded. Roughly uniform sequencing depth across donors was assumed in presence/absence analyses, although this assumption may not hold. Compared with equally common non-associated chains, HLA-associated TCR beta chains in a later analysis were more clonally expanded and had lower generation probabilities. Most TCR sequences were seen in very few donors, while some public TCRs were found in many individuals. In a later genetic analysis, fewer N-insertions in productive TCRs were reported among donors in an Asian-associated ancestry cluster than the roughly 700-donor mean. Immune exposure information for the cohort was limited to CMV serostatus. Because HLA typing was unavailable for some donors at each locus, only the typed subset was used in association tests. A further reported finding was that TCR beta sequences accurately predicted the HLA-A and HLA-B alleles for most subjects in the first cohort. At a false discovery rate of 0.05, a later analysis linked 16,951 TCR beta sequences to specific HLA alleles. When HLA alleles, especially DR and DQ, strongly co-occurred, TCR associations were difficult to assign to individual alleles. The authors suggested that the approach could potentially be generalized to other disease states and immunological phenotypes. The study gave a list of 150 to 200 TCR beta chains associated with cytomegalovirus. Because counts were too low, seventeen rarely observed V segments, including chromosome 9 orphons, were left out of the earlier analysis of 587 of the donors. In this cohort, only TCR beta chains were sequenced, and detectable features were limited by the absence of alpha or paired-chain data. In vitro tests confirmed that a few of the cytomegalovirus-associated TCR beta chains recognize cytomegalovirus antigens. Correlated functional status among segregating V segments might reflect linkage disequilibrium, but an unknown experimental factor could not be ruled out. In a later genetic analysis, a missense DCLRE1C variant was associated with V-gene and J-gene trimming of TCR beta chains, and the association was replicated in an independent cohort. According to a later analysis, parvovirus B19, influenza, CMV and Epstein-Barr virus appeared linked to several top co-occurrence clusters. A cluster of highly shared sequence variants was judged likely to be a technical artifact of the sequencing pipeline. In both the original and validation cohorts, the classifier was reported to diagnose cytomegalovirus status with high specificity and sensitivity.

The TCR originated in a girl aged 2 to 10 in good health and CMV-seronegative. Material for sequencing was PBMCs. The rearrangement combines TRBV2 with TRBJ2-7, and possibly TRBD1, on 5 matching bases. The nucleotides are TGTGCCAGCAGTGAAGTCCAGGGTTGGTCCTACGAGCAGTACTTC. The encoded protein is CASSEVQGWSYEQYF.